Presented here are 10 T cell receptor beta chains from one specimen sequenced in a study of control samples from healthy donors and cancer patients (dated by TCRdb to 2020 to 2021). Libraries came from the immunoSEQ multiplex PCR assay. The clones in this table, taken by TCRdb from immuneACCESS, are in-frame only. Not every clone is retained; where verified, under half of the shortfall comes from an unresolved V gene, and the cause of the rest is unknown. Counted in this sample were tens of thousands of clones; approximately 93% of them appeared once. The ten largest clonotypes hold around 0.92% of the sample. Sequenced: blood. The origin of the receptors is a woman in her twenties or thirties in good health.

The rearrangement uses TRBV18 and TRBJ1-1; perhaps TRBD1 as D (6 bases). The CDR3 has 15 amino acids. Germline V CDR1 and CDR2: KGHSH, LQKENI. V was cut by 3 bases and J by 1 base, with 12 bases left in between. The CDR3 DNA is TGTGCCAGCTCACCTGGGGCAGGGGCGAACACTGAAGCTTTCTTT. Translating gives CASSPGAGANTEAFF. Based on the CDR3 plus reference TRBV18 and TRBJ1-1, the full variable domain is NAGVMQNPRHLVRRRGQEARLRCSPMKGHSHVYWYRQLPEEGLKFMVYLQKENIIDESGMPKERFSAEFPKEGPSILRIQQVVRGDSAAYFCASSPGAGANTEAFFGQGTRLTVV.

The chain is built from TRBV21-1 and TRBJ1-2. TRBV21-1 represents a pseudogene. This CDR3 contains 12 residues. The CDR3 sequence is CASSKRVGGYTF. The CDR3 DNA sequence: TGTGCCAGCAGCAAAAGGGTAGGCGGCTACACCTTC.

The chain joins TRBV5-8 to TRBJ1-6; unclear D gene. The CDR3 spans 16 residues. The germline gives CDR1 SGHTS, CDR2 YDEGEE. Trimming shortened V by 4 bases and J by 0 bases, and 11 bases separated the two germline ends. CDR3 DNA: TGTGCCAGCAGCGCGACCATCGCCTCCTATAATTCACCCCTCCACTTT. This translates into CASSATIASYNSPLHF.

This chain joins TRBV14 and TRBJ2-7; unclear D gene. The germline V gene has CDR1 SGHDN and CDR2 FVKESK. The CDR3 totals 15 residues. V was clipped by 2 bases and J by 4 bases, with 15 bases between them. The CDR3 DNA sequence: TGTGCCAGCAGCCAACTTACAGTGAGCTCTTACGAGCAGTACTTC. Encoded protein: CASSQLTVSSYEQYF.

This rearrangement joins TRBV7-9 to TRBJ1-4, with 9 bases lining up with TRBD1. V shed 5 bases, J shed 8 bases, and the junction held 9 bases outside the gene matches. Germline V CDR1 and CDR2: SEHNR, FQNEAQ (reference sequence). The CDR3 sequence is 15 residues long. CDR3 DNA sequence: TGTGCCAGCAGCCCGTTGACAGGGGGGGTGGAAAAACTGTTTTTT. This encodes CASSPLTGGVEKLFF.

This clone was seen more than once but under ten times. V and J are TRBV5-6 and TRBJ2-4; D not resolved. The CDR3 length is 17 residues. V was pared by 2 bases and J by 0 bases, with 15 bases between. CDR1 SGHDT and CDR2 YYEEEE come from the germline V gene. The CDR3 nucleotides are TGTGCCAGCAGCTTTTATCGGGCAGGCATAGCCAAAAACATTCAGTACTTC. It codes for CASSFYRAGIAKNIQYF.

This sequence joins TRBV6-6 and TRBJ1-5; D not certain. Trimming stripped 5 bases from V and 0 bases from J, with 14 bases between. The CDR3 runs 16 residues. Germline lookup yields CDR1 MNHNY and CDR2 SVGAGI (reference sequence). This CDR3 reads CASSPDDGLSNQPQHF. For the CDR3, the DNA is TGTGCCAGCAGTCCGGATGACGGGCTTAGCAATCAGCCCCAGCATTTT.

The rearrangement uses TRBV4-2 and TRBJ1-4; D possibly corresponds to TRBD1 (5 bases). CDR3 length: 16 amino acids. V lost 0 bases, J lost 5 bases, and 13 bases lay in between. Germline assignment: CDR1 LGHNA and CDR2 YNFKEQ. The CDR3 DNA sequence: TGTGCCAGCAGCCAAGAGTCACCGGGACGGAATGAAAAACTGTTTTTT. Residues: CASSQESPGRNEKLFF.

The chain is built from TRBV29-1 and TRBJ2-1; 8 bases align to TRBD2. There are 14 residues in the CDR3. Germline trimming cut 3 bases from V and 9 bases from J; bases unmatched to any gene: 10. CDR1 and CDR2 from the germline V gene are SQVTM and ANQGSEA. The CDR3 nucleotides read TGCAGCGTTGATTGGGGACTAGAGGGTTCTGAGCAGTTCTTC. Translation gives CSVDWGLEGSEQFF.

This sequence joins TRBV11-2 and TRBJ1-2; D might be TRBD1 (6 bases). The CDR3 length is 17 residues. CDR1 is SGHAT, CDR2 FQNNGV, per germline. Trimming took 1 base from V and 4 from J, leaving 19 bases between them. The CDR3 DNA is TGTGCCAGCAGCTTAGTGTCCCAACAGGGCCCCCCCTATGGCTACACCTTC. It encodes CASSLVSQQGPPYGYTF.